Listed below are T cell receptor beta chains from one sample, sequenced in a study of T cells after yellow fever vaccination. TCRdb processed the 5' RACE reads anew with MiXCR; each CDR3 protein has one entry. The sample yields a few hundred thousand distinct CDR3 sequences, under 3.5% seen once. The starting material was CD4+ T cells sorted from PBMCs, obtained 10 days after the yellow fever booster vaccination. The receptors stem from a man younger than 35 who received the YFV17D yellow fever vaccine. Each CDR3 is given with its conserved first and last residue. D genes are given only for firm matches. Clone sizes are given selectively: once, few, many, or a class where the clone is expanded.

D gene: NA
J gene: TRBJ2-3
V gene: TRBV7-2
clone size: NA
CDR3 protein: CASSFTGSDTQYF
CDR3 DNA: TGTGCCAGCAGCTTCACAGGGTCAGATACGCAGTATTTT

D gene: TRBD1
J gene: TRBJ1-6
V gene: TRBV6-5
clone size: few
CDR3 protein: CASSMDRSYSPLHF
CDR3 DNA: TGTGCCAGCAGCATGGACAGGTCCTATTCACCCCTCCACTTT

D gene: TRBD2
J gene: TRBJ2-5
V gene: TRBV5-1
clone size: NA
CDR3 protein: CASSSLGGEQETQYF
CDR3 DNA: TGCGCCAGCAGCTCTTTGGGGGGGGAACAAGAGACCCAGTACTTC

D gene: TRBD1
J gene: TRBJ1-4
V gene: TRBV7-9
clone size: few
CDR3 protein: CASSLGGGTNEKLFF
CDR3 DNA: TGTGCCAGCAGCTTAGGAGGGGGCACTAATGAAAAACTGTTTTTT

D gene: NA
J gene: TRBJ2-7
V gene: TRBV19
clone size: few
CDR3 protein: CASSSIGGTSYEQYF
CDR3 DNA: TGTGCCAGTAGCAGTATCGGGGGCACCTCTTACGAGCAGTACTTC

D gene: NA
J gene: TRBJ2-5
V gene: TRBV5-1
clone size: many
CDR3 protein: CASQAGGQGETQYF
CDR3 DNA: TGCGCCAGCCAGGCCGGGGGACAAGGAGAGACCCAGTACTTC

D gene: TRBD2
J gene: TRBJ2-1
V gene: TRBV30
clone size: many
CDR3 protein: CAWSGLAGGPQEQFF
CDR3 DNA: TGTGCCTGGAGTGGTCTAGCGGGGGGGCCCCAGGAGCAGTTCTTC

D gene: NA
J gene: TRBJ2-2
V gene: TRBV6-6
clone size: many
CDR3 protein: CASSYSANARELFF
CDR3 DNA: TGTGCCAGCAGTTACTCGGCCAACGCCCGGGAGCTGTTTTTT

D gene: NA
J gene: TRBJ2-1
V gene: TRBV19
clone size: NA
CDR3 protein: CASSISPPRGTYNEQFF
CDR3 DNA: TGTGCCAGTAGTATATCCCCTCCGCGGGGTACCTACAATGAGCAGTTCTTC

D gene: NA
J gene: TRBJ2-7
V gene: TRBV5-1
clone size: NA
CDR3 protein: CASSVDRSYEQYF
CDR3 DNA: TGCGCCAGCAGCGTGGACAGAAGTTACGAGCAGTACTTC

D gene: TRBD1
J gene: TRBJ2-5
V gene: TRBV7-9
clone size: few
CDR3 protein: CASSFGTGLRETQYF
CDR3 DNA: TGTGCCAGCAGCTTCGGGACAGGGTTACGGGAGACCCAGTACTTC

D gene: TRBD2
J gene: TRBJ2-3
V gene: TRBV20-1
clone size: many
CDR3 protein: CSLGGLALTDTQYF
CDR3 DNA: TGCAGTCTCGGTGGACTAGCCCTCACAGATACGCAGTATTTT

D gene: NA
J gene: TRBJ1-4
V gene: TRBV13
clone size: few
CDR3 protein: CASSARGRNEKLFF
CDR3 DNA: TGTGCCAGCAGCGCCAGGGGCCGTAATGAAAAACTGTTTTTT

D gene: NA
J gene: TRBJ1-1
V gene: TRBV12-3/TRBV12-4
clone size: few
CDR3 protein: CASSPRQRASAFF
CDR3 DNA: TGTGCCAGCAGTCCAAGACAGAGAGCCTCGGCTTTCTTT

D gene: NA
J gene: TRBJ2-2
V gene: TRBV12-3/TRBV12-4
clone size: NA
CDR3 protein: CASTLATGTELFF
CDR3 DNA: TGTGCCAGCACTCTCGCCACCGGGACAGAGCTGTTTTTT

D gene: TRBD1
J gene: TRBJ1-2
V gene: TRBV7-2
clone size: NA
CDR3 protein: CASSRQGDGYTF
CDR3 DNA: TGTGCCAGCAGCCGACAGGGCGATGGCTACACCTTC

D gene: NA
J gene: TRBJ1-5
V gene: TRBV4-3
clone size: NA
CDR3 protein: CASSRMGGDKPQHF
CDR3 DNA: TGCGCCAGCAGCCGAATGGGGGGGGACAAGCCCCAGCATTTT

D gene: TRBD2
J gene: TRBJ2-1
V gene: TRBV20-1
clone size: many
CDR3 protein: CSAVEKGLEEQFF
CDR3 DNA: TGCAGTGCGGTTGAAAAAGGACTAGAGGAGCAGTTCTTC

D gene: NA
J gene: TRBJ2-5
V gene: TRBV7-9
clone size: NA
CDR3 protein: CASSSRQRWDFLETQYF
CDR3 DNA: TGTGCCAGCAGCTCAAGACAGCGCTGGGATTTTTTAGAGACCCAGTACTTC

D gene: NA
J gene: TRBJ1-5
V gene: TRBV5-1
clone size: NA
CDR3 protein: CASSPEGGDQPQHF
CDR3 DNA: TGCGCCAGCAGCCCCGAAGGAGGGGATCAGCCCCAGCATTTT

D gene: NA
J gene: TRBJ2-2
V gene: TRBV5-4
clone size: many
CDR3 protein: CASSRRGGGHTGELFF
CDR3 DNA: TGTGCCAGCAGCCGAAGAGGTGGGGGACACACCGGGGAGCTGTTTTTT

D gene: NA
J gene: TRBJ1-2
V gene: TRBV2
clone size: NA
CDR3 protein: CASSRNAPNYGYTF
CDR3 DNA: TGTGCCAGCAGTCGAAACGCCCCTAACTATGGCTACACCTTC

D gene: NA
J gene: TRBJ2-2
V gene: TRBV4-3
clone size: many
CDR3 protein: CASSLRMNTGELFF
CDR3 DNA: TGCGCCAGCAGCCTACGGATGAACACCGGGGAGCTGTTTTTT

D gene: NA
J gene: TRBJ1-2
V gene: TRBV7-2
clone size: NA
CDR3 protein: CASSPSQRGQGGGYTF
CDR3 DNA: TGTGCCAGCAGCCCCTCCCAACGGGGGCAGGGTGGTGGCTACACCTTC

D gene: NA
J gene: TRBJ1-4
V gene: TRBV7-2
clone size: NA
CDR3 protein: CASSSMGIANEKLFF
CDR3 DNA: TGTGCCAGCAGCTCAATGGGGATAGCTAATGAAAAACTGTTTTTT